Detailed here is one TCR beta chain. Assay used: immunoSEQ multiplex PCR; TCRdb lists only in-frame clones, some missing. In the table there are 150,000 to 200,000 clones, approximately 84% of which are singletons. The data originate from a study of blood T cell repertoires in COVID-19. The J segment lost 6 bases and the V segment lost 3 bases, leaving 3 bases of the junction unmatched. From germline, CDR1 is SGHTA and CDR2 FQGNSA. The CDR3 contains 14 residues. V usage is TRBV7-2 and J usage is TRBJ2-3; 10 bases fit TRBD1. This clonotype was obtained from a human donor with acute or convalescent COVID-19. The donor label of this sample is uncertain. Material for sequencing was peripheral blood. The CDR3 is CASSLTGGSDTQYF. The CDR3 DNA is TGTGCCAGCAGCTTGACAGGGGGCAGCGATACGCAGTATTTT. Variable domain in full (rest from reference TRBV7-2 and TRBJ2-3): GAGVSQSPSNKVTEKGKDVELRCDPISGHTALYWYRQSLGQGLEFLIYFQGNSAPDKSGLPSDRFSAERTGGSVSTLTIQRTQQEDSAVYLCASSLTGGSDTQYFGPGTRLTVL.